The entry that follows covers one T cell receptor (beta chain) sequence. The data derive from a study of blood T cell repertoires in COVID-19. V shed 8 bases and J shed 5 bases, with 15 bases lying between them. The V gene's germline CDR1 is LNHDA and CDR2 SQIVND (reference sequence). This CDR3 has 13 residues. Method: immunoSEQ multiplex PCR; TCRdb's copy keeps in-frame clones and lacks some. This table has fewer than 250,000 clones, approximately 88% appearing once. The sequencing sample was made of peripheral blood. The chain employs TRBV19 and TRBJ1-2, with D possibly being TRBD1 (6 bases). The receptor comes from a man aged 55 to 70 who had recovered from COVID-19. The CDR3 spells CASQRTDQYGYTF. In DNA, the CDR3 is TGTGCCAGTCAAAGGACAGATCAATATGGCTACACCTTC.